These 19 T cell receptor beta chains share one sample of origin, sequenced in a study of blood T cell repertoires in COVID-19 (TCRdb year 2020). Preparation of the library involved the immunoSEQ multiplex PCR assay. The table comes from immuneACCESS by way of TCRdb, which keeps in-frame sequences with V and J called. Part of the clones is missing from these tables; in studies checked, under half for an unresolved V gene and the rest for unknown reasons. This sample lists approximately 120,000 clones; under 85% were detected once. The ten largest clonotypes hold roughly 12% of the sample. Sequenced material: peripheral blood. The receptor source for this set is a man in his 60s with acute or convalescent COVID-19.

As DNA, the CDR3 is TGTGCCAGCAGCCTTCCGGGGACTAGCGGGAGGTTCGCAGATACGCAGTATTTT. Its protein is CASSLPGTSGRFADTQYF. The chain employs TRBV7-6 and TRBJ2-3; 15 positions agree with TRBD2. CDR1 is SGHVS, CDR2 FNYEAQ, per germline. Trimming at V came to 5 bases and at J to 4 bases, leaving 10 bases not matched to a gene. The CDR3 contains 18 residues.

This clone was seen a few times. CDR3 in DNA: TGTGCCAGCAGTTTCCGGGGGGGCAGGCTGAACACTGAAGCTTTCTTT. Protein: CASSFRGGRLNTEAFF. This sequence joins TRBV28 and TRBJ1-1; possibly TRBD1 for D (6 bases). CDR1 is MDHEN, CDR2 SYDVKM, per germline. The CDR3 runs to 16 residues. V dropped 3 bases and J dropped 0 bases, with 14 bases sitting between them. Full variable domain (outside the CDR3, taken from reference TRBV28 and TRBJ1-1): DVKVTQSSRYLVKRTGEKVFLECVQDMDHENMFWYRQDPGLGLRLIYFSYDVKMKEKGDIPEGYSVSREKKERFSLILESASTNQTSMYLCASSFRGGRLNTEAFFGQGTRLTVV.

The rearrangement links TRBV7-9 to TRBJ1-3; the D is unclear. Germline V gene sequence: CDR1 SEHNR, CDR2 FQNEAQ (reference sequence). This CDR3 has 15 amino acids. Trimming took off 3 bases at V and 1 base at J, with 10 bases between the two ends. The CDR3 loop reads CASSFPQDSGNTIYF. CDR3 nucleotides: TGTGCCAGCAGCTTCCCCCAGGATTCTGGAAACACCATATATTTT.

This clone came up once. This chain joins TRBV5-1 and TRBJ1-6, with 8 positions matching TRBD1. The CDR3 is 16 residues long. V dropped 4 bases and J dropped 9; count of bases not matched to a gene: 12. Germline lookup yields CDR1 SGHRS and CDR2 YFSETQ. CDR3 DNA: TGCGCCAGCAGCCCCTGGACAGGGAGTATGAGTTCACCCCTCCACTTT. It yields the protein CASSPWTGSMSSPLHF.

The chain joins TRBV18 to TRBJ2-2; 7 bases line up with TRBD2. The CDR3 spans 15 residues. The trim removed 2 bases at V and 6 bases at J, leaving 6 bases unmatched. Germline-derived CDR1 and CDR2 are KGHSH and LQKENI. CDR3 bases: TGTGCCAGCTCACCATCGGCAGGGAGGGCCGGGGAGCTGTTTTTT. It specifies CASSPSAGRAGELFF.

This sequence joins TRBV5-5 and TRBJ2-7; D not certain. The CDR3 length is 15 residues. Trimming shortened V by 4 bases and J by 0 bases, and 14 bases separated the two germline ends. Germline V lookup: CDR1 SGHKS, CDR2 YYEKEE (reference sequence). CDR3 protein: CASSADTSVSYEQYF. CDR3 DNA: TGTGCCAGCAGCGCAGACACATCGGTCTCCTACGAGCAGTACTTC.

Turning to this clone: One junction end does not reproduce the germline sequence, and a read error may be involved. The chain joins TRBV28 to TRBJ2-3; D tentatively fits TRBD1 or TRBD2 (5 bases each). This CDR3 spans 13 amino acids. The V gene's germline CDR1 is MDHEN and CDR2 SYDVKM. CDR3 region: CASSLWGSGTQYF. For the CDR3, the DNA is TGTGCCAGCAGCTTATGGGGGAGTGGGACGCAGTATTTT.

The V gene is TRBV30, the J gene TRBJ2-5; 9 nucleotides line up with TRBD1. After removal of 1 base from V and 3 bases from J, the junction contained 12 bases not matched to a gene. The CDR3 is made up of 17 amino acids. Germline CDR1 is GTSNPN and CDR2 is SVGIG (reference sequence). The CDR3 DNA reads TGTGCCTGGAGTGAGTGGACGAAAGGGACAGGGAAAGAGACCCAGTACTTC. It yields the protein CAWSEWTKGTGKETQYF.

The CDR3 DNA reads as TGTGCCAGCAGCCCTCGGGTCGGCGAGCAGTACTTC. As protein: CASSPRVGEQYF. The chain uses TRBV3-1 (or the pseudogene TRBV3-2) and TRBJ2-7; no firm D call. V lost 4 bases, J lost 6 bases, and 10 bases lay in between. The germline gives CDR1 LGHDT, CDR2 YNNKEL (reference sequence). The CDR3 spans 12 residues.

This chain joins TRBV2 and TRBJ2-1; D gene ambiguous. The CDR3 runs to 13 residues. V was shortened by 7 bases and J by 3 bases, with 10 bases between the two germline ends. Germline V gives CDR1 SNHLY, CDR2 FYNNEI. Written as DNA, the CDR3 is TGTGCCAGCATGGCTAGGATCTACAATGAGCAGTTCTTC. Translated, it gives CASMARIYNEQFF.

The chain combines TRBV28 with TRBJ2-1; D might be TRBD2 (5 bases). Trimming pared 8 bases from V and 3 bases from J, leaving 8 bases between. This CDR3 has 12 amino acids. The germline V gene has CDR1 MDHEN and CDR2 SYDVKM. This chain's CDR3 is CASRAGYNEQFF. CDR3 sequence (DNA): TGTGCCAGCCGGGCGGGCTACAATGAGCAGTTCTTC.

The V gene is TRBV5-1, the J gene TRBJ2-7; TRBD1 matches at 9 bases. Germline V gene sequence: CDR1 SGHRS, CDR2 YFSETQ. This CDR3 contains 15 residues. V shed 4 bases, J shed 5 bases, and the junction held 10 bases outside the gene matches. The CDR3 DNA reads TGCGCCAGCAGCCTTGAAGCGACAGGGGGTAACGAGCAGTACTTC. It specifies CASSLEATGGNEQYF.

The sample holds a few counts of this clone. The chain links TRBV6-6 to TRBJ2-2; 10 bases are shared with TRBD2. The junction had 19 bases not matched to a gene; V was cut back by 5 bases and J by 7 bases. Germline CDR1 reads MNHNY; CDR2 reads SVGAGI (reference sequence). The CDR3 runs to 19 residues. The CDR3 DNA is TGTGCCAGCAGTCCTCCGGGACTAGCGACCGGGGCTAGAGGCGGGGAGCTGTTTTTT. Translating it yields CASSPPGLATGARGGELFF.

This clone has a single count. The sample holds other DNA sequences that translate to the same CDR3. The chain recombines TRBV6-5 with TRBJ1-1, with D perhaps TRBD1 (5 bases). This CDR3 is 15 amino acids long. CDR1 is MNHEY and CDR2 is SVGAGI in the germline V gene. Trimming took 0 bases from V and 2 from J, leaving 10 bases between them. CDR3: CASSYSSRGNTEAFF. The CDR3 DNA is TGTGCCAGCAGTTACTCGAGTAGGGGAAACACTGAAGCTTTCTTT.

This chain uses TRBV7-9 with TRBJ2-3; the D gene is possibly TRBD2 (6 bases). Trimming pared 5 bases from V and 6 bases from J, leaving 27 bases between. Germline-derived CDR1 and CDR2 are SEHNR and FQNEAQ (reference sequence). The CDR3 length is 18 residues. CDR3 sequence reads: CASSPSHRDFRFPDTQYF. The CDR3 bases are TGTGCCAGCAGCCCCTCCCACCGGGACTTTCGATTTCCCGATACGCAGTATTTT. The whole variable domain, remainder taken from reference TRBV7-9 and TRBJ2-3, is DTGVSQNPRHKITKRGQNVTFRCDPISEHNRLYWYRQTLGQGPEFLTYFQNEAQLEKSRLLSDRFSAERPKGSFSTLEIQRTEQGDSAMYLCASSPSHRDFRFPDTQYFGPGTRLTVL.

About this clone: One junction end disagrees with the germline gene, perhaps due to a read error. The chain uses TRBV7-3 and TRBJ2-1; D is ambiguous. The CDR3 runs to 11 residues. In germline, CDR1 is SGHTA, CDR2 FQGTGA. CDR3 bases: TGTGCCAGCAGCTTAGGGCCCGCTAAGGTCTTC. This encodes CASSLGPAKVF.

The J gene is TRBJ1-1, the V gene TRBV2; D is perhaps TRBD1 (5 bases). This CDR3 contains 11 residues. The germline gives CDR1 SNHLY, CDR2 FYNNEI. Trimming shortened V by 4 bases and J by 9 bases, and 9 bases separated the two germline ends. CDR3 protein: CASSVTGKAFF. The DNA of the CDR3 is TGTGCCAGCAGTGTTACAGGAAAAGCTTTCTTT.

The chain recombines TRBV5-4 with TRBJ2-1, with 8 bases fitting TRBD2. The CDR3 has 15 residues. CDR1 and CDR2 from the germline V gene are SGHNT and YYREEE (reference sequence). V was pared by 3 bases and J by 7 bases, with 9 bases of the junction left unmatched. The CDR3 loop is CASSWGAGGGNEQFF. CDR3 sequence (DNA): TGTGCCAGCAGCTGGGGGGCTGGCGGGGGGAATGAGCAGTTCTTC.

The gene calls are TRBV19 and TRBJ2-1, with a weak D call TRBD2 (6 bases). This CDR3 comprises 13 residues. Trimming took off 5 bases at V and 9 bases at J, with 14 bases between the two ends. Germline V gene sequence: CDR1 LNHDA, CDR2 SQIVND (reference sequence). The CDR3 nucleotides read TGTGCCAGTAGTCCCGGGACTTACGCTGAGCAGTTCTTC. This sequence encodes CASSPGTYAEQFF. The variable domain in full, completed from reference TRBV19 and TRBJ2-1, reads DGGITQSPKYLFRKEGQNVTLSCEQNLNHDAMYWYRQDPGQGLRLIYYSQIVNDFQKGDIAEGYSVSREKKESFPLTVTSAQKNPTAFYLCASSPGTYAEQFFGPGTRLTVL.